Presented here are 30 T cell receptor beta chains from one specimen sequenced in a study of immune evolution from preneoplasia to lung adenocarcinoma (dated by TCRdb to about 2021). The library was generated by the immunoSEQ multiplex PCR assay. This is the immuneACCESS table as TCRdb keeps it, with only in-frame sequences that have V and J called. A part of the clones is gone; compared with another copy, unresolved V genes explain less than half, and the rest is unexplained. The sample yields 27,000 or so clones; about 74% were counted once. Together, the top ten hold about 6% of the sample. Sequences were obtained from FFPE invasive lung adenocarcinoma tissue. The cell subset or site label of this sample denotes: frankly invasive lung adenocarcinoma (ADC). Receptor source: a person in their sixties with invasive lung adenocarcinoma. Some clones in this sample may be carry-over from other donors' samples.

This clone was counted between two and nine times. The J gene is TRBJ2-7, the V gene TRBV29-1; maybe TRBD1 (5 bases). Trimming pared 4 bases from V and 4 bases from J, leaving 17 bases between. Germline CDR1 is SQVTM and CDR2 is ANQGSEA. The CDR3 spans 14 residues. The CDR3 bases are TGCAGCGTTGGAAACAGGCAGAATCAATACGAGCAGTACTTC. This codes for CSVGNRQNQYEQYF.

V usage is TRBV7-3 and J usage is TRBJ1-1; D is perhaps TRBD1 (6 bases). CDR1 is SGHTA, CDR2 FQGTGA, per germline. The CDR3 is 13 amino acids. V was trimmed by 4 bases and J by 6 bases, leaving 12 bases between them. The CDR3 coding sequence is TGTGCCAGCAGCTCACCAGGGGTATCTGAAGCTTTCTTT. Protein: CASSSPGVSEAFF.

This clone appeared once. The rearrangement links TRBV18 to TRBJ2-3; perhaps TRBD2 as D (5 bases). Deletions cut 2 bases from V and 8 bases from J, with 8 bases between. The CDR3 contains 12 residues. The germline V gene encodes CDR1 KGHSH and CDR2 LQKENI. Here the CDR3 DNA reads TGTGCCAGCTCACCAAACGGACTTACGCAGTATTTT. Translation: CASSPNGLTQYF.

The J gene is TRBJ2-1, the V gene TRBV6-5, with TRBD2 matching over 7 bases. CDR1 is MNHEY, CDR2 SVGAGI, per germline. This CDR3 comprises 15 residues. The V segment lost 0 bases and the J segment 1 base; nucleotides outside the gene matches: 0. The CDR3 nucleotides are TGTGCCAGCAGTTACTCCGGGGGGTCCTACAATGAGCAGTTCTTC. This codes for CASSYSGGSYNEQFF.

J is TRBJ1-4 and V is TRBV30; tentative D call: TRBD1 (6 bases). The V end lost 3 bases, the J end lost 8 bases, and 22 bases lay between the germline ends. The germline V gene encodes CDR1 GTSNPN and CDR2 SVGIG (reference sequence). The CDR3 covers 16 residues. CDR3 nucleotides: TGTGCCTGGAGGGAAACCGGGACAAGGGCTGGAGAAAAACTGTTTTTT. Protein sequence: CAWRETGTRAGEKLFF.

The chain recombines TRBV29-1 with TRBJ2-1; 7 bases agree with TRBD1. The CDR3 sequence is 14 residues long. Trimming at V came to 7 bases and at J to 4 bases, leaving 10 bases not matched to a gene. Germline-derived CDR1 and CDR2 are SQVTM and ANQGSEA. CDR3: CSATVPGQYNEQFF. The CDR3 nucleotides read TGCAGCGCCACTGTCCCGGGACAGTACAATGAGCAGTTCTTC.

The rearrangement joins TRBV27 to TRBJ2-3; TRBD1 aligns across 8 bases. Germline V gene lookup returns CDR1 MNHEY and CDR2 SMNVEV (reference sequence). The CDR3 is 14 amino acids. V gave up 2 bases and J gave up 5 bases; unmatched junction bases: 3. CDR3 residues: CASSLRTGIDTQYF. The CDR3 DNA follows: TGTGCCAGCAGTTTACGGACAGGGATAGATACGCAGTATTTT.

This chain uses TRBV5-4 with TRBJ1-1; 8 nucleotides line up with TRBD1. The CDR3 has 15 amino acids. CDR1 SGHNT and CDR2 YYREEE come from the germline V gene (reference sequence). Trimming at V came to 4 bases and at J to 5 bases, leaving 10 bases not matched to a gene. The CDR3 here is CASSTATGVGTEAFF. For the CDR3, the DNA is TGTGCCAGCAGCACCGCGACAGGGGTTGGGACTGAAGCTTTCTTT.

The rearrangement uses TRBV10-1 and TRBJ2-1, with 11 bases fitting TRBD2. Losses at the gene ends were 0 bases for V and 7 bases for J; bases not matched to a gene: 5. The CDR3 contains 16 residues. The germline gives CDR1 WNHNN, CDR2 SYGVQD (reference sequence). Here the CDR3 DNA reads TGCGCCAGCAGTGAGTCGATACTAGCGGGAGAGAATGAGCAGTTCTTC. Translating it yields CASSESILAGENEQFF.

This chain links TRBV28 with TRBJ2-1; D unresolved. The CDR3 consists of 14 residues. V was trimmed by 2 bases and J by 15 bases, leaving 20 bases between them. Germline CDR1 and CDR2: MDHEN and SYDVKM. The CDR3 region is CASSLEAFATTRFF. The CDR3 nucleotides read TGTGCCAGCAGTTTAGAGGCTTTTGCTACTACGAGGTTCTTC. Drawing the rest from reference TRBV28 and TRBJ2-1, the complete variable domain is DVKVTQSSRYLVKRTGEKVFLECVQDMDHENMFWYRQDPGLGLRLIYFSYDVKMKEKGDIPEGYSVSREKKERFSLILESASTNQTSMYLCASSLEAFATTRFFGPGTRLTVL.

The rearrangement joins TRBV29-1 to TRBJ2-7; tentatively, D is TRBD1 (6 bases). V lost 2 bases to trimming and J lost 5 bases, with 16 bases between them. Germline V CDR1 and CDR2: SQVTM, ANQGSEA. This CDR3 spans 14 amino acids. CDR3 region: CSVERWQGSHEQYF. The CDR3 DNA reads as TGCAGCGTTGAAAGGTGGCAGGGGTCTCACGAGCAGTACTTC.

Only a few counts were recorded for this clone. The chain employs TRBV19 and TRBJ1-1; 8 positions match TRBD1. V was clipped by 2 bases and J by 1 base; unmatched bases: 3. Germline V gene sequence: CDR1 LNHDA, CDR2 SQIVND (reference sequence). This CDR3 spans 15 amino acids. CDR3 sequence reads: CASSINQGANTEAFF. The CDR3 region has the DNA TGTGCCAGTAGTATAAACCAGGGGGCGAACACTGAAGCTTTCTTT.

The chain has TRBV5-4 and TRBJ2-3; D gene uncertain. The germline V and J ends were trimmed by 2 bases and 0 bases, with 1 base remaining between them. The germline V gene encodes CDR1 SGHNT and CDR2 YYREEE (reference sequence). This CDR3 is built from 12 residues. CDR3 bases: TGTGCCAGCAGCTTTAGCACAGATACGCAGTATTTT. It codes for CASSFSTDTQYF.

The chain links TRBV4-1 to TRBJ2-1; 9 nucleotides match TRBD2. With 1 base clipped from V and 8 bases from J, the junction kept 6 bases outside the gene matches. Germline V gene sequence: CDR1 MGHRA, CDR2 YSYEKL. The CDR3 runs 15 residues. CDR3 DNA sequence: TGCGCCAGCAGCCAAGGAGCTAGCGGGATCTATGAGCAGTTCTTC. The encoded protein is CASSQGASGIYEQFF.

The chain employs TRBV9 and TRBJ2-2; 7 bases are shared with TRBD2. CDR1 and CDR2 (germline): SGDLS, YYNGEE. Trimming took 2 bases from V and 5 from J; bases not matched to a gene: 6. This CDR3 contains 15 residues. The CDR3, as DNA: TGTGCCAGCAGCGTGGGGGGGGACCGAACCGGGGAGCTGTTTTTT. This translates into CASSVGGDRTGELFF. Based on the CDR3 plus reference TRBV9 and TRBJ2-2, the full variable domain is DSGVTQTPKHLITATGQRVTLRCSPRSGDLSVYWYQQSLDQGLQFLIQYYNGEERAKGNILERFSAQQFPDLHSELNLSSLELGDSALYFCASSVGGDRTGELFFGEGSRLTVL.

This clone has more than one count but fewer than ten. The chain combines TRBV27 with TRBJ2-3, with D possibly being TRBD2 (5 bases). The V end was cut by 4 bases, the J end by 7 bases, with 15 bases between. The CDR3 totals 14 residues. Germline CDR1 is MNHEY and CDR2 is SMNVEV (reference sequence). CDR3 DNA: TGTGCCAGCAGTTCGGGCCAAGCGGTAAATACGCAGTATTTT. This sequence encodes CASSSGQAVNTQYF.

The rearrangement joins TRBV13 to TRBJ1-4; a weak D match, TRBD1 (6 bases). Germline V CDR1 and CDR2: PRHDT, FYEKMQ (reference sequence). The V end was cut by 5 bases, the J end by 4 bases, with 11 bases between. The length of the CDR3 is 14 residues. The CDR3: CASSTQGSNEKLFF. In DNA form, the CDR3 reads TGTGCCAGCAGCACGCAGGGGAGTAATGAAAAACTGTTTTTT. Full variable domain (outside the CDR3, taken from reference TRBV13 and TRBJ1-4): AAGVIQSPRHLIKEKRETATLKCYPIPRHDTVYWYQQGPGQDPQFLISFYEKMQSDKGSIPDRFSAQQFSDYHSELNMSSLELGDSALYFCASSTQGSNEKLFFGSGTQLSVL.

This chain links TRBV7-9 with TRBJ2-2; the D call may be TRBD1 or TRBD2 (6 bases each). Germline loops: CDR1 SEHNR, CDR2 FQNEAQ (reference sequence). This CDR3 comprises 16 residues. V was clipped by 7 bases and J by 2 bases, with 17 bases between them. CDR3 sequence (DNA): TGTGCCAGCACCCCAGGAGGAGGGGGAAACACCGGGGAGCTGTTTTTT. Amino acids: CASTPGGGGNTGELFF.

The gene calls are TRBV18 and TRBJ2-1; TRBD2 matches at 8 bases. CDR1 is KGHSH, CDR2 LQKENI, per germline. The CDR3 contains 14 residues. Unmatched junction bases numbered 1, after V lost 1 base and J lost 5 bases. CDR3 protein: CASSPLAGNNEQFF. The CDR3 DNA reads TGTGCCAGCTCACCACTAGCGGGGAACAATGAGCAGTTCTTC.

The V gene is TRBV18, the J gene TRBJ1-5, with D possibly TRBD1 on 6 matching bases. The germline gives CDR1 KGHSH, CDR2 LQKENI. This CDR3 contains 14 residues. Trimming left V 4 bases short and J 0 bases short, with 7 bases between. In DNA, the CDR3 is TGTGCCAGCTCACAGGGACATAGCAATCAGCCCCAGCATTTT. Protein: CASSQGHSNQPQHF.

The chain combines TRBV11-2 with TRBJ2-1; D might be TRBD2 (5 bases). The CDR3 sequence is 16 residues long. Trimming removed 5 bases from V and 6 bases from J, with 20 bases in between. Germline V gene lookup returns CDR1 SGHAT and CDR2 FQNNGV. In nucleotides, the CDR3 is TGTGCCAGCAGCCTCATGCCGGACTCCGGGATCAATGAGCAGTTCTTC. Its protein is CASSLMPDSGINEQFF. Variable domain in full (rest from reference TRBV11-2 and TRBJ2-1): EAGVAQSPRYKIIEKRQSVAFWCNPISGHATLYWYQQILGQGPKLLIQFQNNGVVDDSQLPKDRFSAERLKGVDSTLKIQPAKLEDSAVYLCASSLMPDSGINEQFFGPGTRLTVL.

The chain has TRBV5-1 and TRBJ2-5; 8 bases are shared with TRBD1. This CDR3 comprises 15 residues. From germline, CDR1 is SGHRS and CDR2 YFSETQ. V was pared by 3 bases and J by 4 bases, with 8 bases of the junction left unmatched. CDR3 residues: CASSSRQGIGETQYF. The CDR3 coding sequence is TGCGCCAGCAGCTCACGACAGGGGATAGGAGAGACCCAGTACTTC.

J is TRBJ1-1 and V is TRBV2, with 8 bases identical to TRBD1. The CDR3 totals 13 residues. Trimming took 4 bases from V and 4 from J; bases not matched to a gene: 2. The germline gives CDR1 SNHLY, CDR2 FYNNEI. The CDR3 spells CASSGQGTTEAFF. The CDR3 DNA follows: TGTGCCAGCAGTGGACAGGGGACCACTGAAGCTTTCTTT.

The chain employs TRBV6-5 and TRBJ2-1; perhaps TRBD1 as D (5 bases). V shed 5 bases and J shed 4 bases, with 15 bases lying between them. The CDR3 has 15 amino acids. The germline CDR1 and CDR2 sequences are MNHEY and SVGAGI. CDR3 protein: CASSPRTTVYNEQFF. Here the CDR3 DNA reads TGTGCCAGCAGTCCTCGGACAACCGTTTACAATGAGCAGTTCTTC.

By share, this clone ranks as medium-sized (0.01 to 0.1%). The chain carries TRBV5-4 and TRBJ2-2, with TRBD2 matching over 8 bases. Germline assignment: CDR1 SGHNT and CDR2 YYREEE (reference sequence). J was trimmed by 2 bases and V by 5 bases; bases with no gene match: 8. This CDR3 is built from 16 residues. The CDR3 loop reads CASRAGLEGNTGELFF. The CDR3 DNA reads TGTGCCAGCAGAGCGGGACTAGAGGGAAACACCGGGGAGCTGTTTTTT.

The chain has TRBV9 and TRBJ2-1; tentative D call: TRBD2 (7 bases). The ends were cut back, 4 bases at V and 7 bases at J, with 18 bases in the middle. Per germline, CDR1 SGDLS and CDR2 YYNGEE. The CDR3 extends over 15 amino acids. Here the CDR3 DNA reads TGTGCCAGCAGCCCTGGGGGGGGCGCTAGGAATGAGCAGTTCTTC. It yields the protein CASSPGGGARNEQFF.

CDR3 sequence: CASREGLARNEQFF. Here the CDR3 DNA reads TGTGCCAGCCGAGAGGGGCTAGCGAGAAATGAGCAGTTCTTC. V is TRBV6-1 and J is TRBJ2-1; D is possibly TRBD2 (6 bases). The CDR3 extends over 14 amino acids. The V end lost 8 bases, the J end lost 7 bases, and 18 bases lay between the germline ends. The V gene's germline CDR1 is MNHNS and CDR2 SASEGT.

The chain couples TRBV15 to TRBJ2-2; 7 nucleotides align to TRBD2. The CDR3 extends over 14 amino acids. CDR1 and CDR2 (germline): LNHNV, YYDKDF (reference sequence). The V and J ends lost 5 bases and 5 bases, in that order; junction bases with no gene match: 5. The CDR3 DNA sequence: TGTGCCACCAGCTTAGCGCGGGGGACCGGGGAGCTGTTTTTT. This gives the protein CATSLARGTGELFF.

The V and J genes are TRBV28 and TRBJ2-7; D is unresolved. The V gene lost 2 bases and the J gene lost 5 bases, with 7 bases spanning the gap. This CDR3 has 12 amino acids. CDR1 is MDHEN and CDR2 is SYDVKM in the germline V gene. CDR3 in amino acids: CASSLRRDEQYF. The CDR3 region has the DNA TGTGCCAGCAGTTTAAGGCGAGACGAGCAGTACTTC.

This clone was seen a handful of times. V usage is TRBV28 and J usage is TRBJ2-6, with D unresolved. The V gene's germline CDR1 is MDHEN and CDR2 SYDVKM. Deletions cut 9 bases from V and 4 bases from J, with 7 bases between. The length of the CDR3 is 12 residues. This CDR3 is CASDSGANVLTF. CDR3 sequence (DNA): TGTGCCAGTGACTCCGGGGCCAACGTCCTGACTTTC.